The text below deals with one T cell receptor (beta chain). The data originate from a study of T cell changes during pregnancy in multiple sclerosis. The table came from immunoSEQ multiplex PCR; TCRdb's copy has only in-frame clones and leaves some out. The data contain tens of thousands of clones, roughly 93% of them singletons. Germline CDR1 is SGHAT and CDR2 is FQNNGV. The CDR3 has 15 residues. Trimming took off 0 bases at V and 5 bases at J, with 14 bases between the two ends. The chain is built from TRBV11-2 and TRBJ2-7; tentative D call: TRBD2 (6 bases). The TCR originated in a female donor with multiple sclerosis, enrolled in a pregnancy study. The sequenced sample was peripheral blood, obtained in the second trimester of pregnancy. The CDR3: CASSLEGGVRDEQYF. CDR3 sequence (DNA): TGTGCCAGCAGCTTAGAGGGGGGTGTCAGGGACGAGCAGTACTTC. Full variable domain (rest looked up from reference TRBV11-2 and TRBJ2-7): EAGVAQSPRYKIIEKRQSVAFWCNPISGHATLYWYQQILGQGPKLLIQFQNNGVVDDSQLPKDRFSAERLKGVDSTLKIQPAKLEDSAVYLCASSLEGGVRDEQYFGPGTRLTVT.